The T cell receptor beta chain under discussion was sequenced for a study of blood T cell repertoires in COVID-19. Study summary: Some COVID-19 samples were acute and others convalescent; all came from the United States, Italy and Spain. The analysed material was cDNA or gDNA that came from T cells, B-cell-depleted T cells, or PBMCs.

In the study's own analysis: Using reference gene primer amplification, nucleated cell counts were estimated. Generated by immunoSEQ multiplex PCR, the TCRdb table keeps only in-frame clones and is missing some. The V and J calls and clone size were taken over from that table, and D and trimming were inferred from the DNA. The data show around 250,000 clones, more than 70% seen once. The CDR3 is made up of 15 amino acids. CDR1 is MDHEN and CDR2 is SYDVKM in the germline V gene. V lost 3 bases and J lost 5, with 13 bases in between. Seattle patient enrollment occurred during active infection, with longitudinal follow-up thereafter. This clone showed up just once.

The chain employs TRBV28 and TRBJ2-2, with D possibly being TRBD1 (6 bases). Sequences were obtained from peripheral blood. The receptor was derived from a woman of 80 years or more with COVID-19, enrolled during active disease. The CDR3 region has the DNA TGTGCCAGCAGTTTCCGGCAGGGGATGACCGGGGAGCTGTTTTTT. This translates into CASSFRQGMTGELFF.